This TCR beta chain was captured in a study of breast tumors, draining lymph nodes, adjacent tissues. This clonotype came up many times. Its antigen is unidentified. MiXCR, applied by TCRdb to the multiplex PCR reads, yields one record per CDR3 protein. The repertoire holds 190,000 or so distinct CDR3 sequences, approximately 33% seen once, with 4% to 4.5% in the top ten. Samples came from axillary lymph nodes draining the breast cancer. Study-wide points: Tumor and nontumor repertoires were significantly more similar in luminal-like than in basal-like breast cancer. Tumor repertoires ranked between lymph nodes and nontumor tissue in diversity, with V and J gene preferences.

The sequencing input was axillary lymph node tissue. The TCR originated in a female donor with breast cancer. Some clones in this sample may be carry-over from other donors' samples.

Here the CDR3 DNA reads TGTGCCATCAGTGAGCTAGCGGCAAGCTCCTACAATGAGCAGTTCTTC. This encodes CAISELAASSYNEQFF. This chain uses TRBV10-3 with TRBJ2-1; the match to TRBD2 covers 7 bases. Germline V CDR1 and CDR2: ENHRY, SYGVKD. V was pared by 2 bases and J by 0 bases, with 4 bases of the junction left unmatched. The CDR3 has 16 amino acids.